This TCR beta chain stems from a study of Ad26.COV2.S vaccination and SARS-CoV-2 variants (dated by TCRdb to about 2021). Regarding the complete study: Vaccine-arm donors came from COV1001, a multicentre, randomized, double-blind, placebo-controlled phase I-IIa trial of Ad26.COV2.S in healthy adults. The TCR-sequenced set comprised about 32 samples: some 20 Ad26.COV2.S vaccine recipients, 5 placebo recipients and 8 SARS-CoV-2 convalescent individuals. Trial participants were randomized into five groups of five: low-dose or high-dose Ad26.COV2.S given once or twice, or placebo on both occasions. Investigators remained blinded to trial group allocation during experiments and outcome assessment. Ad26.COV2.S was administered intramuscularly at a dose of 5x10^10 or 1x10^11 viral particles, either as one shot or as two shots given 56 days apart. Sequencing of the TCRbeta repertoire served to evaluate the specificity and breadth of SARS-CoV-2-reactive T cell receptors following Ad26.COV2.S vaccination. What the study reported, not specific to this receptor: The study was not powered for comparison of responses between vaccine doses or regimens. Substantial breadth of spike-specific CD8+ and CD4+ T cell responses was reported after vaccination. Comparable non-spike TCR breadth was observed between vaccine and placebo recipients, consistent with only spike being contained in the vaccine. Higher spike-specific TCR breadth was observed in Ad26.COV2.S recipients than in placebo recipients (P = 0.0014). The authors noted that the TCR breadth and depth analyses may have underestimated total T cell responses.

The CDR3, from cysteine to phenylalanine, totals 15 residues. CDR3 DNA only is kept here, 45 bases in frame from base 1. From the germline V gene (reference sequence), CDR1 is SGHNT and CDR2 is YYREEE. Trimming takes 9 bases off V and 10 bases off J; junction bases not matched to a gene: 16. Remarks on this clone: What this receptor recognizes is not known. No much larger clone exists at a distance of one base, and base qualities are not known.

The immunoSEQ Assay was used to sequence TCRbeta CDR3 regions. After extraction, genomic DNA underwent amplification by bias-controlled multiplex PCR, followed by high-throughput sequencing. The authors' analysis ran thus. To quantify the absolute abundance of every unique TCRbeta CDR3 region, sequences were collapsed and filtered. T cell fraction was estimated by normalization of TCRbeta template counts to usable DNA, with usable DNA being measured through amplification of reference genes present in all nucleated cells. Repertoire TCRs were annotated as SARS-CoV-2-specific when V gene, CDR3 amino acid sequence and J gene were exactly matched to a known reactive TCR set. MIRA supplied the reference SARS-CoV-2 TCR set, which was filtered for enrichment in COVID-19-positive ImmuneCODE repertoires so that public or cross-reactive TCRs were removed. Drawing on the MIRA antigens, annotated TCRs were analysed further at the level of specific ORF or position within ORF. Breadth was defined as annotated unique rearrangements over total unique productive rearrangements; depth was the summed frequency of those rearrangements. Two-sided Wilcoxon rank-sum tests were used to compare TCR breadth between groups. What TCRdb holds here is the immuneACCESS table cut down to in-frame rearrangements. Part of the clones is not present; checked against another copy, under half of the missing clones reflect an unresolved V gene, and the others are unexplained. Clone size and V and J calls were adopted from that table, with D and trimming inferred from the DNA. The sample table contains under 550,000 clones; only one count was recorded for around 89% of them. 3.6% of the sample comes from the top ten.

The treatment or condition label, read with the paper, signifies: around 19 received Ad26.COV2.S at low or high dose, single or two shots; about 5 received placebo; per-sample allocation not given. Repertoires of vaccine and placebo recipients were sequenced from samples taken on day 63 after the first injection. In Cohort 1b, more than 20 adults aged 18-55 years were enrolled at a single site in Boston, USA, between 29 July and 7 August 2020. Ad26.COV2.S was a replication-incompetent adenovirus type 26 vector expressing a prefusion-stabilized SARS-CoV-2 spike protein from the original Wuhan strain.

The chain is assembled from TRBV5-4 and TRBJ1-6; TRBD1 aligns with 7 central bases. This material consisted of peripheral blood, taken in a trial of Ad26.COV2.S vaccine versus placebo. The TCR was taken from a person between 18 and 59 years old who received the Ad26.COV2.S COVID-19 vaccine or a placebo. Read as DNA, the sequence is TGTGCCACATATACAAGTCAGGGGGTGCGGTCACCCCTCCACTTT. This codes for CATYTSQGVRSPLHF.